The entry below gives a single T cell receptor beta chain sequence along with its context. Germline CDR1 and CDR2: SGHTA and FQGNSA. V gave up 3 bases and J gave up 2 bases; unmatched junction bases: 3. The CDR3 consists of 15 residues. The PCR was carried out with 60 Vbeta primers and 13 Jbeta primers. Profiling relied on immunoSEQ multiplex PCR, and the TCRdb table lists in-frame clones only, not all of them. The sample has about 200,000 clones; about 86% are singletons. These data belong to a study of cytomegalovirus exposure and HLA in healthy donors. This sequence was found in a woman between 25 and 40 years old in good health and CMV-seronegative. The chain has TRBV7-2 and TRBJ2-7; 11 nucleotides agree with TRBD2. Source material: PBMCs. As DNA, the CDR3 is TGTGCCAGCAGCTTCGGGACTAGCGGAACCTACGAGCAGTACTTC. Translating it yields CASSFGTSGTYEQYF.